This paragraph covers one T cell receptor (beta chain) sequence. Its antigen is unidentified. Primers: 60 Vbeta forward and 13 Jbeta reverse. The data were produced by immunoSEQ multiplex PCR, yet TCRdb's version contains in-frame clones alone and is incomplete. Altogether 210,000 or so clones are present, roughly 80% being singletons, with the ten largest covering 15% to 17%. This sample is drawn from a study of cytomegalovirus exposure and HLA in healthy donors. Regarding the study as a whole: Per published accounts, TCR beta sequences correctly predicted the HLA-A and HLA-B alleles of most subjects.

V was pared by 2 bases and J by 0 bases, with 4 bases between. This CDR3 has 13 residues. Germline CDR1 SGHTA, CDR2 FQGTGA. The sample comprised PBMCs. This chain links TRBV7-3 with TRBJ1-1; D unclear. The receptor's source is a man in his forties or fifties in good health and CMV-seronegative. The DNA of the CDR3 is TGTGCCAGCAGCTTAGACTTGAACACTGAAGCTTTCTTT. Its protein product is CASSLDLNTEAFF.